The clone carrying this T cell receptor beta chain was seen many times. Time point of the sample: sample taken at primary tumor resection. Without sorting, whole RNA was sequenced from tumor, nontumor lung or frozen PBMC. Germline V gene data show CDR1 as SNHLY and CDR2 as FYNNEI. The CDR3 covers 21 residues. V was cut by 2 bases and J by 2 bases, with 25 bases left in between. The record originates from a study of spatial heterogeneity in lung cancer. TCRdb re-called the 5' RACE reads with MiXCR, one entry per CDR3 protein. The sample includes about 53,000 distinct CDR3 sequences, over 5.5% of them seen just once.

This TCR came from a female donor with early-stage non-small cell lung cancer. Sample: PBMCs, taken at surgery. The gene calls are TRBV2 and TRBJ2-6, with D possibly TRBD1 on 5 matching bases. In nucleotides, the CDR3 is TGTGCCAGCAGTGAAAGGCTGGGGAATACCCAGGGAATCCCTGGGGCCAACGTCCTGACTTTC. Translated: CASSERLGNTQGIPGANVLTF.